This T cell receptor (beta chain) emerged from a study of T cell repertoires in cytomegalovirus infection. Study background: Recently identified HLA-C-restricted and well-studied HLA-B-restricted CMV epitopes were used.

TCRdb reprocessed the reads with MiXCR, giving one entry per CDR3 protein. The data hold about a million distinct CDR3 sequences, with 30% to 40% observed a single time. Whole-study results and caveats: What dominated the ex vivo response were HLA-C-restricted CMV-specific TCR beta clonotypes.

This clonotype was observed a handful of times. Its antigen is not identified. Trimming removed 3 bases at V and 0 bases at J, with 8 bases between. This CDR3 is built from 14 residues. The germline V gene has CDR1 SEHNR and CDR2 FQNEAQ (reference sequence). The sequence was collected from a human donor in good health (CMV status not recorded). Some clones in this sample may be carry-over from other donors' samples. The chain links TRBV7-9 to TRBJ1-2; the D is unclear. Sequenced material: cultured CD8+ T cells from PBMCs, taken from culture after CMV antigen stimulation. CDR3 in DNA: TGTGCCAGCAGCTTTTCGGAGACTAACTATGGCTACACCTTC. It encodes CASSFSETNYGYTF.